This T cell receptor beta chain stems from a study of regulatory T cells in long-lasting Graves disease. The time point denotes: persistent/refractory GD, antithyroid drugs over 5 years with positive TRAb. Generation of the TCR library employed RNA extracted from PBMCs. In this sample, this clonotype turned up a few times. The antigen is undetermined. The germline V gene has CDR1 MNHNS and CDR2 SASEGT. This CDR3 has 13 amino acids. V lost 10 bases and J 4 bases, leaving 17 bases between the germline ends. Study results and limitations: Thyroid tissue went unexamined; only peripheral blood was analyzed.

Libraries of TCR beta came from iRepertoire HTBI primers plus Arm-PCR of CDR3 regions. TCRdb used MiXCR to reprocess the multiplex PCR reads, holding one entry per CDR3 protein. The sample lists 300,000 to 500,000 distinct CDR3 sequences; 20% were seen once. The chain joins TRBV6-1 to TRBJ2-7, with D perhaps TRBD1 or TRBD2 (5 bases each). The clonotype comes from a female donor with Graves disease. The source was peripheral blood mononuclear cells (PBMCs), collected when the disease was refractory, from a patient treated with antithyroid drugs. CDR3 sequence (DNA): TGTGCCACAAACGGATGGGGGAGTTACGAGCAGTACTTC. Translated, it gives CATNGWGSYEQYF.